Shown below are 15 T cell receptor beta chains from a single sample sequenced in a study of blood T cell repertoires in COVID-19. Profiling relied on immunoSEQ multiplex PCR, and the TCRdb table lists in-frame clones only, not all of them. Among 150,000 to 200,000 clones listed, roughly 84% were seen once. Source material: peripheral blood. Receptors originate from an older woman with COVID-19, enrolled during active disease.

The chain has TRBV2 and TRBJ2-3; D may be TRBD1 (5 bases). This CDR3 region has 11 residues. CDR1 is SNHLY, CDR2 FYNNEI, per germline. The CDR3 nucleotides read TGTGCTGGGGCCAGCACAGATACGCAGTATTTT. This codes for CAGASTDTQYF.

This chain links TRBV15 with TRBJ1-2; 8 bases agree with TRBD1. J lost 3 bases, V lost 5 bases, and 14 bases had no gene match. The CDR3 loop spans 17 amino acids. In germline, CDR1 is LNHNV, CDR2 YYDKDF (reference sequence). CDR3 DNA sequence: TGTGCCACCAGCCAAACTAACAGACAGGGGAGGTACTATGGCTACACCTTC. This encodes CATSQTNRQGRYYGYTF.

The CDR3 DNA reads TGTGCCAGCCGCGCAGGGCTACTCAGTGGCTACACCTTC. Its translation: CASRAGLLSGYTF. This sequence joins TRBV6-5 and TRBJ1-2; possible D gene TRBD1, 5 bases. The CDR3 extends over 13 amino acids. Germline loops: CDR1 MNHEY, CDR2 SVGAGI. The germline V and J ends were trimmed by 8 bases and 7 bases, with 17 bases remaining between them.

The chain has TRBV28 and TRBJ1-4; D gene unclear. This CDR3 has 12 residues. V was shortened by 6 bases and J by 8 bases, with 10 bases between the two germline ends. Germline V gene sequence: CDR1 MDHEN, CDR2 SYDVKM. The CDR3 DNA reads TGTGCCAGCAGGGCAGATCCGGAAAAACTGTTTTTT. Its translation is CASRADPEKLFF.

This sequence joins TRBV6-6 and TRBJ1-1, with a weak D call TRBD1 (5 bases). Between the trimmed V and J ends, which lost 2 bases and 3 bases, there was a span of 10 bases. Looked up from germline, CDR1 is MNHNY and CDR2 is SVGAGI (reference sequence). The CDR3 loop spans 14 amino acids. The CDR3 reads CASSYPSGDTEAFF. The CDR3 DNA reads TGTGCCAGCAGTTACCCGTCGGGGGACACTGAAGCTTTCTTT.

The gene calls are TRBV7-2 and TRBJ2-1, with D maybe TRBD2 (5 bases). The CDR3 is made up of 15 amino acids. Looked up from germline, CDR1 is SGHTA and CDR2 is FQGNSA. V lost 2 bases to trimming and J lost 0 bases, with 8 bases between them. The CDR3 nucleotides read TGTGCCAGCAGCTTACCGGGGAGCTCCTACAATGAGCAGTTCTTC. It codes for CASSLPGSSYNEQFF.

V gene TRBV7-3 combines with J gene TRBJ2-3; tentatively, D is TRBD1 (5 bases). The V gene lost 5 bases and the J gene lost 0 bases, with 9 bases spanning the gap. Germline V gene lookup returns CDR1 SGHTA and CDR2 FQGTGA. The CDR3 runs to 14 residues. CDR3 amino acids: CASSPHRSTDTQYF. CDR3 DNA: TGTGCCAGCAGCCCGCACAGGAGCACAGATACGCAGTATTTT.

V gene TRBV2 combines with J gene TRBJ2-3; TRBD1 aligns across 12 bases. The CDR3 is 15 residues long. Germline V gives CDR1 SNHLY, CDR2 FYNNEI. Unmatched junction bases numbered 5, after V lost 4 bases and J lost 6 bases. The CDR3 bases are TGTGCCAGCAGTGTCGGGACAGGGGGCTCGGATACGCAGTATTTT. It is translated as CASSVGTGGSDTQYF.

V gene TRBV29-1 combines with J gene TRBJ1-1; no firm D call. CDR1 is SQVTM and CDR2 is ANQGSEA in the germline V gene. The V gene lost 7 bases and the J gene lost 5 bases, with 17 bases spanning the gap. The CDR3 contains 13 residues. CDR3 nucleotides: TGCAGCGCCAAGGACGGGAGAAGGACTGAAGCTTTCTTT. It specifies CSAKDGRRTEAFF.

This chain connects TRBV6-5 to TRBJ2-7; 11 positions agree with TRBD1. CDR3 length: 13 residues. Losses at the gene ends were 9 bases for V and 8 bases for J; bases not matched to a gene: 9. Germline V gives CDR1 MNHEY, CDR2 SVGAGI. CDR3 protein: CASRQGQGAKQYV. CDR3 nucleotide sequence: TGTGCCAGTCGGCAAGGACAGGGGGCGAAGCAGTACGTC.

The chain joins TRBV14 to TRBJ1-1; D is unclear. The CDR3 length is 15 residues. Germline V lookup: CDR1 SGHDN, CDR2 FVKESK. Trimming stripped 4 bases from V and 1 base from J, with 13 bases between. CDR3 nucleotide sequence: TGTGCCAGCAGCCCAATTGGCACCAAGAACACTGAAGCTTTCTTT. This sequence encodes CASSPIGTKNTEAFF. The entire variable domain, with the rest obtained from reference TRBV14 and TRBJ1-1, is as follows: EAGVTQFPSHSVIEKGQTVTLRCDPISGHDNLYWYRRVMGKEIKFLLHFVKESKQDESGMPNNRFLAERTGGTYSTLKVQPAELEDSGVYFCASSPIGTKNTEAFFGQGTRLTVV.

CDR3 sequence reads: CASSLMSDFFNEQFF. CDR3 sequence (DNA): TGTGCCAGCAGTTTAATGTCAGACTTCTTCAATGAGCAGTTCTTC. This chain joins TRBV27 and TRBJ2-1, with D hard to call. Deletions cut 2 bases from V and 6 bases from J, with 14 bases between. Per germline, CDR1 MNHEY and CDR2 SMNVEV (reference sequence). CDR3 length: 15 amino acids.

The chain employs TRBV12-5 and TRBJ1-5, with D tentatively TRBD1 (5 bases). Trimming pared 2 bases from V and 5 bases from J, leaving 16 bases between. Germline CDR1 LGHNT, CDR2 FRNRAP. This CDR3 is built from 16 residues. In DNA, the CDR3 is TGTGCTAGTGGTTTGTCGGGTGGCAGGGATGATCAGCCCCAGCATTTT. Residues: CASGLSGGRDDQPQHF.

CDR3 protein: CASSGGPRRDTQYF. As DNA, the CDR3 is TGTGCCAGCTCTGGAGGACCGAGGCGAGATACGCAGTATTTT. The rearrangement links TRBV27 to TRBJ2-3; TRBD2 might be the D (5 bases). V dropped 8 bases and J dropped 5 bases, with 17 bases sitting between them. This CDR3 is 14 amino acids long. Germline CDR1 MNHEY, CDR2 SMNVEV (reference sequence).

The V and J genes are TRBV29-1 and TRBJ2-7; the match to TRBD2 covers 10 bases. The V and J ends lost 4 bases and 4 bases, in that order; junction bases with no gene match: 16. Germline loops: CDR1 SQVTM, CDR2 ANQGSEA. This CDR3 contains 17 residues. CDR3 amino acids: CSVAQLAGSLRPYEQYF. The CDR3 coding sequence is TGCAGCGTTGCGCAACTAGCGGGGTCCCTTCGTCCTTACGAGCAGTACTTC.